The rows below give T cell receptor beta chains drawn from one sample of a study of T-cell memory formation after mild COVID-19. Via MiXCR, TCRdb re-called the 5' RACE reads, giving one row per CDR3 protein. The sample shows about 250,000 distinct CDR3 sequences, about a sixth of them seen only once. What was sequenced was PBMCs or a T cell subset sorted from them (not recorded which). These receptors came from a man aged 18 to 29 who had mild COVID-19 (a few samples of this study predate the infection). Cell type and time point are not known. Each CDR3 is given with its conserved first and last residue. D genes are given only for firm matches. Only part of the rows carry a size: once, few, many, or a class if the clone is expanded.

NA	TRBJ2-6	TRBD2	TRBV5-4	TGTGCCAGCAGCCCCCAGTGGGGTAGCGGGGACCGCTCTGGGGCCAACGTCCTGACTTTC	CASSPQWGSGDRSGANVLTF
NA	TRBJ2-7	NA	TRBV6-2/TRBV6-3	TGTGCCAGCAGGCAGGGGATCGAGCAGTACTTC	CASRQGIEQYF
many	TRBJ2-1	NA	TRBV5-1	TGCGCCAGCAGCTTGGCAGTCCTAACAAACAATGAGCAGTTCTTC	CASSLAVLTNNEQFF
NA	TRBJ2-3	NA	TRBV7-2	TGTGCCAGCAGCTTAGCCGGCGTGGGGGCACCAGATACGCAGTATTTT	CASSLAGVGAPDTQYF
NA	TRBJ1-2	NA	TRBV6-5	TGTGCCAGCAGTTACTTCAGGGGCTCGAATGGCTACACCTTC	CASSYFRGSNGYTF
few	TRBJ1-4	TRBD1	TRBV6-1	TGTGCCAGCAGTGAAGCGGACAGGGGGCAGGAAAAACTGTTTTTT	CASSEADRGQEKLFF
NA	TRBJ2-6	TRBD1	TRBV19	TGTGCCAGTAGTAGGGGGACAGGAAACCTCGGGGGCAACGTCCTGACTTTC	CASSRGTGNLGGNVLTF
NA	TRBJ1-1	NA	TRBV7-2	TGTGCCAGCAGCTTAGATATTCGGGGAACTGAAGCTTTCTTT	CASSLDIRGTEAFF
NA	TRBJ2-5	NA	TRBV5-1	TGCGCCAGCAGCTTGGGGGACTTGGAGACCCAGTACTTC	CASSLGDLETQYF
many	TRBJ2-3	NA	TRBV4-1	TGCGCCAGCAGCCAAGGTCCAGAATCAGATACGCAGTATTTT	CASSQGPESDTQYF
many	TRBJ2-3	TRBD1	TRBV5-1	TGCGCCAGCCGGGACAGGGCTATCGCAGATACGCAGTATTTT	CASRDRAIADTQYF
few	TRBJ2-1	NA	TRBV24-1	TGTGCCACCAGTGATTTATCCACTAGCTCCTACAATGAGCAGTTCTTC	CATSDLSTSSYNEQFF
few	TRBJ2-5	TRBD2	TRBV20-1	TGCAGTGCTCCTTACAGCGGGGTTGAGACCCAGTACTTC	CSAPYSGVETQYF
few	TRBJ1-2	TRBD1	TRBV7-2	TGTGCCAGCAGCCTCGGGACAGGGAGGGTCTATGGCTACACCTTC	CASSLGTGRVYGYTF
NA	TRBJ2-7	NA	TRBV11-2	TGTGCCAGCAGCGACCACTACGAGCAGTACTTC	CASSDHYEQYF
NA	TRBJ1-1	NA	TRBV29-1	TGCAGCGATTATTTGGGCACTGAAGCTTTCTTT	CSDYLGTEAFF
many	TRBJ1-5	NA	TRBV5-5	TGTGCCAGCGGGGAAAGGGTAGGCCAGCCCCAGCATTTT	CASGERVGQPQHF
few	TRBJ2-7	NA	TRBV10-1	TGCGCCAGCAGTGAGCCCAATACTAAGCAGTACTTC	CASSEPNTKQYF
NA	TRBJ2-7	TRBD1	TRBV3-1	TGTGCCAGCAGCCACGGAAGGACAGGGGTCACCTACGAGCAGTACTTC	CASSHGRTGVTYEQYF
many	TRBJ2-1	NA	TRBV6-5	TGTGCCAGCAAAACTACCGCCAGCGGTCCTGGGATGTTCTTC	CASKTTASGPGMFF
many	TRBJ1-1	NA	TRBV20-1	TGCAGTGCTAGCCAGGGGAACACTGAAGCTTTCTTT	CSASQGNTEAFF
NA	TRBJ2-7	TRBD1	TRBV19	TGTGCCAGCCAACCGGGACAGTATACCTACGAGCAGTACTTC	CASQPGQYTYEQYF
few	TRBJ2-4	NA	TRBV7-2	TGTGCCAGCAGCTTCCAAGGGCTAGCCAAAAACATTCAGTACTTC	CASSFQGLAKNIQYF
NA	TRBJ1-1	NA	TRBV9	TGTGCCAGCAGCGAGCTATCGACAGAGCGCACTGAAGCTTTCTTT	CASSELSTERTEAFF
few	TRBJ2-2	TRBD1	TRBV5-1	TGCGCCAGCAGCATAGGGACAGGGGACACCGGGGAGCTGTTTTTT	CASSIGTGDTGELFF
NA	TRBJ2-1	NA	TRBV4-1	TGCGCCAGCAGCCAAGATTCAACAGCCTACCTGAATGAGCAGTTCTTC	CASSQDSTAYLNEQFF
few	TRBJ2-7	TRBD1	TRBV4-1	TGCGCCAGCAGCCAAGACAGGGGGCAGTCCTACGAGCAGTACTTC	CASSQDRGQSYEQYF